The clone carrying this TCR beta chain was found once. Trimming removed 3 bases from V and 1 base from J; junction bases left unmatched: 3. The V gene's germline CDR1 is SGHNT and CDR2 YENEEA. This CDR3 comprises 17 residues. This entry belongs to a study of blood T cell repertoires in COVID-19. For the study at large: Sample material is recorded as cDNA or gDNA derived from T cells, B-cell-depleted T cells, or PBMCs.

Some clones are missing from TCRdb's copy, which holds only in-frame ones; the method was immunoSEQ multiplex PCR. The profile shows approximately 240,000 clones, 75% to 90% of them singletons. The TCR sequence derives from a woman aged 18-30 years in a cohort exposed to, infected with or recovered from COVID-19 (not recorded which). Sequencing was carried out using PBMCs or T cells enriched from blood (not recorded which). The chain is built from TRBV11-3 and TRBJ2-3; the match to TRBD2 covers 14 bases. The CDR3 bases are TGTGCCAGCAGCTTTGGGGGACTAGCGGGAGGCACAGATACGCAGTATTTT. Its translation is CASSFGGLAGGTDTQYF.